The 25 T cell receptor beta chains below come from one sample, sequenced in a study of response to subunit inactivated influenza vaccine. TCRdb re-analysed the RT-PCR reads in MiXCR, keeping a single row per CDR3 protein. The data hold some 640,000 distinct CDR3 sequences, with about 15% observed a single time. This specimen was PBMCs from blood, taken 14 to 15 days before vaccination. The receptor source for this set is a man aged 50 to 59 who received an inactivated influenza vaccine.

CDR3 protein: CASSSNRDNFYEQYF. DNA for the CDR3: TGTGCCAGCAGCTCTAACCGGGACAATTTCTACGAGCAGTACTTC. The chain combines TRBV7-9 with TRBJ2-7, with D perhaps TRBD1 (6 bases). The CDR3 has 15 amino acids. Germline loops: CDR1 SEHNR, CDR2 FQNEAQ (reference sequence). The germline V and J ends were trimmed by 4 bases and 3 bases, with 16 bases remaining between them.

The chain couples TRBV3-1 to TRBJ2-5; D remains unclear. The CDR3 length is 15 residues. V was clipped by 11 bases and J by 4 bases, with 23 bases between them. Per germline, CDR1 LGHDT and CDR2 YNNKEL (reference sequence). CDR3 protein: CACTQSTGAGETQYF. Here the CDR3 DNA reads TGTGCCTGCACCCAATCAACGGGTGCAGGAGAGACCCAGTACTTC.

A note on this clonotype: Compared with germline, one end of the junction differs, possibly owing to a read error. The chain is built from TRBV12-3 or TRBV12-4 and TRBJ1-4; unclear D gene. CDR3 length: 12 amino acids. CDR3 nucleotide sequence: TGTGCCAGCCGTTTAGCGGGTGTAAAACTGTTTTTT. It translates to CASRLAGVKLFF.

CDR3 protein: CASSRPGQRGIYEQYF. The CDR3 nucleotides are TGCGCCAGCAGCCGCCCGGGCCAGAGGGGAATCTACGAGCAGTACTTC. V and J are TRBV4-3 and TRBJ2-7; D possibly matches TRBD1 or TRBD2 (5 bases each). The V gene lost 4 bases and the J gene lost 3 bases, with 19 bases spanning the gap. Germline CDR1 is LGHNA and CDR2 is YSLEER. The CDR3 consists of 16 residues.

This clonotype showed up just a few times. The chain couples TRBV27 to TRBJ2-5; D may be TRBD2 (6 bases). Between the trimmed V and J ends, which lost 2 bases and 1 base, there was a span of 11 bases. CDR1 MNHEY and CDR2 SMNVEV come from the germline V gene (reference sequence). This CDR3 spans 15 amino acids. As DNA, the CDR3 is TGTGCCAGCAGTTTAGGAGGGATGGTCCAAGAGACCCAGTACTTC. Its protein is CASSLGGMVQETQYF.

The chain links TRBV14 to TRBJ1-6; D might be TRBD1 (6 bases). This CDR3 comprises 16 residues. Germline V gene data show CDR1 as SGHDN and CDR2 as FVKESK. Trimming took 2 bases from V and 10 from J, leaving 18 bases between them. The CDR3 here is CASSQTLGARGSPLHF. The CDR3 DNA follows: TGTGCCAGCAGCCAAACCCTGGGGGCTAGGGGGTCACCCCTCCACTTT. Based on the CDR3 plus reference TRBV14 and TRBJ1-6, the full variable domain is EAGVTQFPSHSVIEKGQTVTLRCDPISGHDNLYWYRRVMGKEIKFLLHFVKESKQDESGMPNNRFLAERTGGTYSTLKVQPAELEDSGVYFCASSQTLGARGSPLHFGNGTRLTVT.

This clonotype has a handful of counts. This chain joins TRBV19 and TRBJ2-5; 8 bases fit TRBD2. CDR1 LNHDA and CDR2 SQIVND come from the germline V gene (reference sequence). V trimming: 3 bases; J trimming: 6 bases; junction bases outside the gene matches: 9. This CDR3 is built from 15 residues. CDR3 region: CASSISSGGPQTQYF. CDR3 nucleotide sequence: TGTGCCAGTAGTATCTCCAGCGGGGGTCCGCAGACCCAGTACTTC.

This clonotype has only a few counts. CDR3 nucleotides: TGCAGTGCTAGAGAATCGGTCCTAACTAGCGGGAGTCCCTACAATGAGCAGTTCTTC. Protein sequence: CSARESVLTSGSPYNEQFF. The rearrangement links TRBV20-1 to TRBJ2-1, with 11 positions matching TRBD2. Germline CDR1 and CDR2: DFQATT and SNEGSKA (reference sequence). The V segment lost 0 bases and the J segment 2 bases; nucleotides outside the gene matches: 12. The CDR3 covers 19 residues.

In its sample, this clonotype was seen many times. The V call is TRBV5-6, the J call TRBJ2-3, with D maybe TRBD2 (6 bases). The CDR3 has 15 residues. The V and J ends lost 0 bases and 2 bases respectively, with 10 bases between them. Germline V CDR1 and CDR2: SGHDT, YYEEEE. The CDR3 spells CASSLERDSTDTQYF. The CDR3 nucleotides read TGTGCCAGCAGCTTGGAACGGGACTCCACAGATACGCAGTATTTT.

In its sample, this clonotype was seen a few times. The CDR3 DNA reads TGCGCCAGCAGCTTGGTACAGGGGACGCGAGGTACTGAAGCTTTCTTT. Its translation: CASSLVQGTRGTEAFF. V gene TRBV5-1 combines with J gene TRBJ1-1; the match to TRBD1 covers 7 bases. V lost 0 bases to trimming and J lost 5 bases; unmatched junction nucleotides: 10. The CDR3 covers 16 residues. Looked up from germline, CDR1 is SGHRS and CDR2 is YFSETQ.

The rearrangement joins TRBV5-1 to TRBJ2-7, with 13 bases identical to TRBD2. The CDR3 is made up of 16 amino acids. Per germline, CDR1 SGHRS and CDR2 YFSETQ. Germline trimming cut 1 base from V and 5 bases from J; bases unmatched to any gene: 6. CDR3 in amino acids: CASSLPLGLAGDEQYF. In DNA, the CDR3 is TGCGCCAGCAGCTTGCCCCTCGGACTAGCGGGAGACGAGCAGTACTTC.

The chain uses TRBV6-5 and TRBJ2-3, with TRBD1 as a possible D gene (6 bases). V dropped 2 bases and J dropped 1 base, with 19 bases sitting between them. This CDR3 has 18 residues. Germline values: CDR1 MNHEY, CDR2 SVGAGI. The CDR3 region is CASSYSNKQGIRTDTQYF. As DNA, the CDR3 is TGTGCCAGCAGTTACAGTAACAAGCAGGGGATACGCACAGATACGCAGTATTTT.

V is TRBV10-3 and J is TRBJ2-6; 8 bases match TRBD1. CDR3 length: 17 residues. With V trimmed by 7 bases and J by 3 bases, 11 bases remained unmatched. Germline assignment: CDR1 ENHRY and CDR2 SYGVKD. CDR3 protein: CAITSQTGGGGANVLTF. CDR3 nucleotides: TGTGCCATCACTAGCCAAACAGGGGGAGGTGGGGCCAACGTCCTGACTTTC.

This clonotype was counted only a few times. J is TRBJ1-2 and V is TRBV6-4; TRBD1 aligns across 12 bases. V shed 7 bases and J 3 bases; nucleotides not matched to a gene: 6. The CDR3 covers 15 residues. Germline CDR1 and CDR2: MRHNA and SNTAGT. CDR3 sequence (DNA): TGTGCCAGCAAGCCGGGACAGGGGGCCTACTATGGCTACACCTTC. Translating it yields CASKPGQGAYYGYTF.

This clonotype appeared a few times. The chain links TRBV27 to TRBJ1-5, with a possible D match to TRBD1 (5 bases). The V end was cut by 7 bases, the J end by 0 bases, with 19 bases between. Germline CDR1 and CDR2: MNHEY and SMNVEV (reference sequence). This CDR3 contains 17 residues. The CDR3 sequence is CASTTSWVGDSNQPQHF. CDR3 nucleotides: TGTGCCAGCACCACTTCTTGGGTAGGGGATAGCAATCAGCCCCAGCATTTT.

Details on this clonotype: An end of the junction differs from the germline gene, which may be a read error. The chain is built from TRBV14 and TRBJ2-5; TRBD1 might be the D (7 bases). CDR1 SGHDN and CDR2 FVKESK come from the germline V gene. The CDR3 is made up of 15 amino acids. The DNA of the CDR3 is TGTGCCAGCAGCCAAACCGGGACCGACGTCAGGGGGGAGTGCTTC. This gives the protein CASSQTGTDVRGECF.

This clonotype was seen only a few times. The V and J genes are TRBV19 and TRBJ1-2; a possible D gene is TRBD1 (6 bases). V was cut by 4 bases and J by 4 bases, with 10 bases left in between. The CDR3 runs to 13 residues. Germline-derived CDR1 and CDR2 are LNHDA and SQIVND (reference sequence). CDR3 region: CASSTNRVYGYTF. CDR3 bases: TGTGCCAGTAGTACGAACAGGGTCTATGGCTACACCTTC.

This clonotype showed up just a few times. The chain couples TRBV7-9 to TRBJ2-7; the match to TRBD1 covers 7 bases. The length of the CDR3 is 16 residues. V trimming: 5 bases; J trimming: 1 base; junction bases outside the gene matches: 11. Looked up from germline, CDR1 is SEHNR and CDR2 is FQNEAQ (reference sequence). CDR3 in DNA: TGTGCCAGCAGCCAAACAGAAGGGGGCCAATCCTACGAGCAGTACTTC. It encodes CASSQTEGGQSYEQYF.

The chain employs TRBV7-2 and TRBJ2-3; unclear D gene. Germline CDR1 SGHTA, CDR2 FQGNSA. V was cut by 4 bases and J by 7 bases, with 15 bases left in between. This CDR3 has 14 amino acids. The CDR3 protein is CASSSPPIGHTQYF. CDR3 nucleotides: TGTGCCAGCAGCTCTCCGCCAATTGGACATACGCAGTATTTT.

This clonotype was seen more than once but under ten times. The CDR3 nucleotides read TGTGCCAGTAGTATCCGGCCGACTTCTAACTATGGCTACACCTTC. Translation gives CASSIRPTSNYGYTF. The chain has TRBV19 and TRBJ1-2; D unresolved. This CDR3 comprises 15 residues. Per the germline V gene, CDR1 is LNHDA and CDR2 is SQIVND (reference sequence). V shed 3 bases and J shed 0 bases, with 11 bases lying between them.

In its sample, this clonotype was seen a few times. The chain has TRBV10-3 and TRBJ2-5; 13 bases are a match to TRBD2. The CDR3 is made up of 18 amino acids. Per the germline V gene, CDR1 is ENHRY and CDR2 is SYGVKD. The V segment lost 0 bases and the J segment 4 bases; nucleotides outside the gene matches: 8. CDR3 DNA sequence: TGTGCCATCAGTGAGTCGAGGACTAGCGGGAGTAGTGGAGAGACCCAGTACTTC. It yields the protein CAISESRTSGSSGETQYF.

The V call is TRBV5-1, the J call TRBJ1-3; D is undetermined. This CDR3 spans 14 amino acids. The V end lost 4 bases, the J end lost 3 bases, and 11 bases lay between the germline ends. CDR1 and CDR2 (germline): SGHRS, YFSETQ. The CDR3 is CASSLDIYGNTIYF. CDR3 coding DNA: TGCGCCAGCAGCCTAGACATATATGGAAACACCATATATTTT.

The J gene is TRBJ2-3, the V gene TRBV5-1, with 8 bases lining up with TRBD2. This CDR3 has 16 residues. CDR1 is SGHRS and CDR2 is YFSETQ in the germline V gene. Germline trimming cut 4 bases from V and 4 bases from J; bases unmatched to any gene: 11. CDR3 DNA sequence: TGCGCCAGCAGCCCCTTGGGCGGGGGGCGTGCAGATACGCAGTATTTT. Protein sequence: CASSPLGGGRADTQYF.

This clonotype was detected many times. CDR3 DNA: TGCAGTGCTAGAGATCCCAACTTGGCGGGGGGCCCCTACGAGCAGTACTTC. Amino acids: CSARDPNLAGGPYEQYF. The V gene is TRBV20-1, the J gene TRBJ2-7; 8 bases agree with TRBD2. The V gene end was trimmed by 0 bases and the J gene end by 2 bases; junction bases not matched to a gene: 12. CDR1 is DFQATT, CDR2 SNEGSKA, per germline (reference sequence). The CDR3 runs 17 residues.

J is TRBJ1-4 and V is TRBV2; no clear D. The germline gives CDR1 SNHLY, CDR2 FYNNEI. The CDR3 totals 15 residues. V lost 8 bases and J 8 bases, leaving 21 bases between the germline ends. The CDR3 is CASCREVAIWEKLFF. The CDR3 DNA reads TGTGCCAGCTGTAGGGAGGTAGCGATTTGGGAAAAACTGTTTTTT. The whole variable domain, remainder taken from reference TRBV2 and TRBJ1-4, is EPEVTQTPSHQVTQMGQEVILRCVPISNHLYFYWYRQILGQKVEFLVSFYNNEISEKSEIFDDQFSVERPDGSNFTLKIRSTKLEDSAMYFCASCREVAIWEKLFFGSGTQLSVL.